This T cell receptor beta chain was profiled in a study of graft-versus-host responses after intestinal transplantation. About the research overall: Multivisceral, liver-intestinal, or isolated intestinal transplants were performed in recipients. Findings and limits, study-wide: Recipient marrow held GvH clones, some first seen in ileum or blood.

Profiled with immunoSEQ multiplex PCR; TCRdb holds only in-frame clones, not every one. The repertoire holds around 130,000 clones, with approximately 94% as singletons. With regard to this clone: Its cognate antigen is unknown.

The CDR3 runs 14 residues. Trimming removed 4 bases from V and 0 bases from J, with 11 bases in between. CDR1 SGHDT and CDR2 YYEEEE come from the germline V gene. Source: unstimulated CD4+ T cells sorted from spleen or lymph node cells, taken before intestinal transplant. This TCR was sampled from a human donor who received an intestinal transplant. V is TRBV5-6 and J is TRBJ2-7; weak D call: TRBD1 (6 bases). CDR3 in amino acids: CASSPTGSSYEQYF. The CDR3 DNA is TGTGCCAGCAGCCCAACAGGGAGCTCCTACGAGCAGTACTTC.